The sequence of this T cell receptor (beta chain) was determined in a study of T cell responses to AZD1222 COVID-19 vaccine. Overall study context: The study pooled second doses at about 4 or about 12 weeks.

Looked up from germline, CDR1 is LNHDA and CDR2 is SQIVND (reference sequence). CDR3 length: 13 amino acids. V lost 5 bases to trimming and J lost 4 bases, with 9 bases between them. Method: immunoSEQ multiplex PCR; TCRdb's copy keeps in-frame clones and lacks some. The sample records 150,000 or so clones, around 92% being singletons. Sequences were derived from peripheral blood, sampled on day 0 of AZD1222 vaccination. This clonotype originated in an adult in good health. V gene TRBV19 combines with J gene TRBJ2-1; tentative D call: TRBD2 (5 bases). In DNA, the CDR3 is TGTGCCAGTAGTCCCGGACTTTACAATGAGCAGTTCTTC. It codes for CASSPGLYNEQFF.